This TCR beta chain came from a study of OX40 agonist ivuxolimab in advanced cancers. Across the study: Patients received intravenous ivuxolimab every 2 weeks at 0.01 to 10 mg/kg. Dose-escalation patients had hepatocellular carcinoma, melanoma, renal cell or head and neck cancer.

Data came from immunoSEQ multiplex PCR; TCRdb stores just in-frame clones and leaves some out. This table holds 40,000 to 45,000 clones, 75% to 85% found once. The count of this clone is one. Germline loops: CDR1 MNHEY, CDR2 SMNVEV (reference sequence). Trimming left V 3 bases short and J 6 bases short, with 2 bases between. The CDR3 runs 10 residues. The specimen comprised CD4+ or CD8+ T cells sorted from blood, sampled in a trial of the OX40 agonist ivuxolimab. The chain links TRBV27 to TRBJ2-5; D not certain. The source is an adult with an advanced solid tumor such as melanoma, head and neck, liver or kidney cancer. The CDR3 sequence is CASSLQTQYF. CDR3 coding DNA: TGTGCCAGCAGTTTGCAGACCCAGTACTTC.